The T cell receptor (beta chain) described here comes from a study of regulatory T cells in long-lasting Graves disease (dated by TCRdb to the early 2020s). About the full investigation: Antithyroid drugs had been taken for less than 3 months by newly diagnosed Graves' disease patients. This study used TCR sequencing and RNA sequencing of peripheral blood to compare persistent Graves' disease patients against newly diagnosed Graves' disease patients. The study was conducted in China and was registered as a clinical trial. TCR sequencing covered about 13 persistent and around 20 newly diagnosed Graves' disease patients, some 33 samples in total.

Study-wide findings and limitations: Preferential use of TRBV28, TRBJ1-2 and TRBJ2-5 was observed in persistent disease, whereas TRBV20-1 and TRBJ2-1 were favored in newly diagnosed disease. The authors acknowledged the small sample size as a limitation that may reduce accuracy. Sequencing and analysis were restricted to the TCR beta chain. Compared with newly diagnosed patients, patients with persistent Graves' disease had lower TCR Shannon entropy and fewer highly expanded clones, which suggests clonal expansion. Because the primary lesion, thyroid tissue, could not be accessed, the study looked at peripheral blood alone. Patients with persistent disease shared more public clonotypes (about 3,000) than newly diagnosed patients did (approximately 990).

This clonotype was seen ten or more times. Its target antigen remains unknown. There are no base qualities to consult, and no much larger clone falls within one base. This sample's time point label indicates: newly diagnosed GD, antithyroid drugs for less than 3 months. For both TCR sequencing and RNA sequencing, RNA was extracted from PBMCs using TRIzol. Graves' disease was diagnosed according to American Thyroid Association guidelines. The patients came from an endocrinology department in Xi'an, China. From each patient, about 9.7 milliliters of peripheral blood was collected into an EDTA anticoagulant tube. Ficoll Paque Plus density gradient separation was used to isolate PBMCs, and no additional T cell sorting was done. An Agilent 2100 Bioanalyzer and agarose gel were used to assess RNA quality, and a NanoDrop 2000 was used to measure RNA concentration. Here V drops 7 bases and J drops 3 bases, and the junction holds 12 bases not matched to any gene. The CDR3 has 16 amino acids, counting the end cysteine and phenylalanine. This entry keeps only the CDR3 DNA: 48 bases, framed from base 1.

Library prep was done by multiplex PCR. Sequencing used an Illumina HiSeq 4000. iRepertoire HTBI primers and Arm-PCR amplification of CDR3 regions were used to construct TCR beta libraries. Before sequencing, the PCR products underwent gel purification. In the source study's methods: Gene usage analysis of CDR3 amino acid clonotypes relied on the 55 to 80 TRBV and 14 TRBJ segments identified across samples. Filtered high-quality paired reads were merged into contigs using COPE and FqMerger. BLAST was used to align contigs to the IMGT TRBV, TRBD and TRBJ reference genes, and CDR3 was defined following IMGT. Highly expanded clones were defined as clonotypes with a frequency above 0.1%. Repertoire diversity was measured by Shannon entropy, and V-J evenness by the Gini coefficient. Public clonotypes were defined as clonotypes shared by more than one individual. The raw public data were reprocessed by TCRdb itself: fastp quality trimming at Q25, MiXCR clonotype calling, in-frame beta chains only. Rows are combined by CDR3 protein, so each entry shows the most common genes and DNA. These V and J calls rely on TCRdb rather than the paper's analysis. This sample lists a few hundred thousand distinct CDR3 sequences; 16% were detected once. The ten largest clones take up 20% to 25% of the sample.

Another study also made use of these data, one on T cells in Graves' hyperthyroidism and ophthalmopathy. Per the second study: Graves' hyperthyroidism was defined as stable when no progression to ophthalmopathy occurred over 18 months of follow-up. Hyperthyroidism patients were aged 18 to 65 years and newly diagnosed, with disease duration of less than 2 months. Exclusion was applied to patients with uncontrolled infections, other autoimmune diseases, pregnancy or lactation. Clinical symptoms, serum thyroxine and TRAb, thyroid ultrasound, and orbital computed tomography formed the basis for the diagnoses. The TCR CDR3 was subjected to a first round of RT-PCR using the HTBI primer set and the Qiagen OneStep RT-PCR kit. Most expanded thyroid clonotypes (frequency above 0.001) were also found in blood, which suggests that blood repertoires may mirror thyroid immune responses. Ophthalmopathy was separated from stable hyperthyroidism by a 13 V-J signature model, with around 90% sensitivity and about 81% specificity obtained in cross-validation and 80%/75% obtained in testing. In validation, the model predicted progression to ophthalmopathy a median of 6.5 months before onset, with about 70% sensitivity and almost 75% specificity. To identify distinguishing TCR V-J signatures, a discovery cohort of some 99 patients was used, comprising 40 to 45 with Graves' ophthalmopathy and 57 with stable Graves' hyperthyroidism. Prospective prediction of ophthalmopathy was tested in an independent validation cohort consisting of some 19 hyperthyroidism patients and approximately 16 patients who later progressed to ophthalmopathy. The approximately 90 discovery patients were divided at random into training and test sets in a 7:3 ratio. The study also compared thyroid tissue and blood T-cell repertoires from five or six Graves' hyperthyroidism patients. After blood sampling, hyperthyroidism patients were treated with methimazole at a starting dose of 30 mg daily, and ophthalmopathy patients were treated with high-dose intravenous methylprednisolone. The libraries were constructed in a second round of multiplex PCR and then size-selected and purified. The libraries were sequenced on an Illumina HiSeq2000 using paired-end 100 bp reads. SOAPnuke was used to process the raw data, throwing out any read that contained adapters or uncalled bases, had a mean Phred below 15, or lacked an exact constant-primer or identifier match. High-quality paired reads were merged with COPE v1.2.5, and unique nucleotide sequences were defined as clonotypes. MiTCR v1.1 was used to align clonotypes to the IMGT TRBV, TRBD and TRBJ reference segments. The analysis included only V-J combinations with a frequency above 0.0001, which together covered more than 98% of the repertoires. A TCS score was defined as the ratio of F50 (clonal expansion) to E x V (chaos), with BLOSUM62-based TCRdist applied between CDR3 peptides within each V-J. Welch's t-statistics and random forest reduced around 510 V-J features to 13, which were used in a naive Bayes classifier (R e1071). Sample size was not statistically predetermined, and investigators were not blinded to group allocation. TCR Vbeta CDR3 sequencing of approximately 140 peripheral blood samples (43 ophthalmopathy, roughly 72 hyperthyroidism and some 17 progressor patients) is reported in the paper.

This chain is built from TRBV12-3 or TRBV12-4 and TRBJ2-1; a stretch of 7 junction bases matches TRBD2. Sequenced material: peripheral blood mononuclear cells (PBMCs), taken at new diagnosis, from a patient treated with antithyroid drugs. The TCR comes from a woman between 18 and 29 years old with Graves disease. Donor details come from another sample of the same person, matched by shared clones. For the CDR3, the sequence is CASKWGTMSYYNEQFF. The DNA reads as follows: TGTGCCAGCAAATGGGGGACTATGTCTTACTACAATGAGCAGTTCTTC.